This T cell receptor beta chain was retrieved from a study of T cells after yellow fever vaccination. On the study more broadly: Preparation used SMART-Seq v4 Ultra Low Input for the low-cell-number fractions.

TCRdb itself ran the 5' RACE reads through MiXCR, one entry per CDR3 protein. The sample lists a few hundred thousand distinct CDR3 sequences; 6.7% were seen once. This clonotype was recorded many times. This clonotype was obtained from a man between 25 and 39 years old who received the YFV17D yellow fever vaccine. Sequencing used CD4+ T cells sorted from PBMCs, obtained on the day of the yellow fever booster vaccination.

Here the CDR3 DNA reads TGCAGCGTTGGACAGCAAGAGACCCAGTACTTC. Its protein is CSVGQQETQYF. The chain couples TRBV29-1 to TRBJ2-5; D possibly corresponds to TRBD1 (5 bases). With 4 bases removed from V and 2 bases from J, the gap between germline ends came to 5 bases. Germline-derived CDR1 and CDR2 are SQVTM and ANQGSEA. The CDR3 is 11 residues long.